This T cell receptor (beta chain) was retrieved from a study of tumor-infiltrating lymphocytes in oesophageal squamous cell carcinoma. V was trimmed by 6 bases and J by 9 bases, leaving 33 bases between them. The CDR3 runs 18 residues. TCRdb reprocessed the PCR reads via MiXCR and lists one record per CDR3 protein. This sample has more than 9,500 distinct CDR3 sequences, with roughly half found just once. The chain employs TRBV12-3 or TRBV12-4 and TRBJ2-7; D possibly corresponds to TRBD1 (6 bases). This TCR derives from a male donor with esophageal squamous cell carcinoma. The sample was esophageal tumor tissue. The chain's CDR3 is CASRPGHLRSSSTDTQYF. DNA for the CDR3: TGTGCCAGCAGACCGGGACACCTTAGGTCCTCTAGCACAGATACGCAGTACTTC.